A single sample gave rise to the 29 T cell receptor beta chains below, sequenced in a study of T-cell reconstitution after alpha-beta-depleted transplantation in children. A TCRbeta library incorporating unique molecular identifiers was prepared. TCRdb analysed the PCR reads with MiXCR anew, one entry per CDR3 protein. This sample carries hundreds of thousands of distinct CDR3 sequences, 20% to 25% of them seen once, and the ten largest clones take roughly 15%. Sequenced material: PBMCs, mostly from graft donor cells, taken 360 days after TCRalphabeta/CD19-depleted stem cell transplant. The receptors here all came from a boy younger than two who had a stem cell transplant for acute myeloid leukemia, so the T cells may come from the graft donor.

This clonotype was counted a few times. The chain couples TRBV24-1 to TRBJ2-3; possibly TRBD2 for D (5 bases). With 5 bases removed from V and 3 bases from J, the gap between germline ends came to 8 bases. The CDR3 runs 13 residues. The germline V gene has CDR1 KGHDR and CDR2 SFDVKD. The CDR3 sequence is CATSAGGTDTQYF. CDR3 nucleotides: TGTGCCACCAGTGCGGGCGGGACAGATACGCAGTATTTT.

This clonotype was picked up many times. This chain uses TRBV6-2 or TRBV6-3 with TRBJ2-5; D remains unclear. CDR1 MNHEY and CDR2 SVGEGT come from the germline V gene. The V end was cut by 5 bases, the J end by 4 bases, with 8 bases between. This CDR3 region has 12 residues. Here the CDR3 DNA reads TGTGCCAGCAGTGACCTCGGAGAGACCCAGTACTTC. Its translation: CASSDLGETQYF.

This clonotype has a count of ten or more. The CDR3, as DNA: TGTGCCAGCAGCTCCCCCTCCTACGAGCAGTACTTC. Its translation is CASSSPSYEQYF. The chain couples TRBV7-2 to TRBJ2-7; no clear D. Germline CDR1 reads SGHTA; CDR2 reads FQGNSA. CDR3 length equals 12 residues. The V end was cut by 4 bases, the J end by 0 bases, with 4 bases between.

This clonotype was counted a few times. The genes are TRBV20-1 and TRBJ2-5; 7 nucleotides align to TRBD2. The CDR3 runs 13 residues. CDR1 DFQATT and CDR2 SNEGSKA come from the germline V gene (reference sequence). J gave up 5 bases and V 6 bases, and 9 bases lay outside the gene matches. CDR3 amino acids: CSADLAVGETQYF. In nucleotides, the CDR3 is TGCAGTGCCGATCTAGCGGTAGGGGAGACCCAGTACTTC.

The chain employs TRBV20-1 and TRBJ1-5; D possibly corresponds to TRBD1 (6 bases). CDR1 and CDR2 (germline): DFQATT, SNEGSKA (reference sequence). Trimming removed 6 bases from V and 4 bases from J, with 16 bases in between. CDR3 length: 14 amino acids. CDR3 sequence (DNA): TGCAGTGCCAGGGGTTGGGGAGGTAATCAGCCCCAGCATTTT. It is translated as CSARGWGGNQPQHF.

The V and J genes are TRBV11-2 and TRBJ2-7; D unresolved. V gave up 4 bases and J gave up 5 bases, with 24 bases separating them. Germline CDR1 and CDR2: SGHAT and FQNNGV. CDR3 length equals 17 residues. CDR3 coding DNA: TGTGCCAGCAGCTGGGATAGAGGCAGTCGTAAGTTAAACGAGCAGTACGTC. Translation: CASSWDRGSRKLNEQYV.

The chain has TRBV12-3 or TRBV12-4 and TRBJ2-7; no clear D gene. The CDR3 totals 13 residues. Trimming took off 5 bases at V and 4 bases at J, with 12 bases between the two ends. CDR3 sequence: CASSRPEYYEQYV. CDR3 coding DNA: TGTGCCAGCAGTCGCCCCGAGTATTACGAGCAGTACGTC.

V usage is TRBV10-2 and J usage is TRBJ2-2; tentatively, D is TRBD2 (7 bases). V lost 2 bases and J lost 6, with 16 bases in between. The CDR3 extends over 16 amino acids. Germline CDR1 is WSHSY and CDR2 is SAAADI. The CDR3 coding sequence is TGCGCCAGCAGTGAGACAGGGACTAATTTTGCCGGGGAGCTGTTTTTT. This codes for CASSETGTNFAGELFF.

This clonotype was seen only a few times. The chain has TRBV15 and TRBJ1-1; no definite D call. Trimming pared 1 base from V and 5 bases from J, leaving 14 bases between. Looked up from germline, CDR1 is LNHNV and CDR2 is YYDKDF (reference sequence). The CDR3 runs to 15 residues. This CDR3 is CATSRGRVLLTEAFF. The CDR3 DNA reads as TGTGCCACCAGCAGAGGCCGGGTTCTATTAACTGAAGCTTTCTTT.

This clonotype appeared a few times. The chain is built from TRBV20-1 and TRBJ2-7; D might be TRBD2 (7 bases). The germline V and J ends were trimmed by 0 bases and 3 bases, with 12 bases remaining between them. The CDR3 spans 14 residues. The germline gives CDR1 DFQATT, CDR2 SNEGSKA (reference sequence). CDR3 coding DNA: TGCAGTGCTAGAGATCAGGGGAGGGGCTACGAGCAGTACTTC. This translates into CSARDQGRGYEQYF.

This clonotype came up many times. The genes are TRBV29-1 and TRBJ2-1; tentative D call: TRBD1 (5 bases). Trimming pared 0 bases from V and 0 bases from J, leaving 12 bases between. The CDR3 runs to 16 residues. CDR1 is SQVTM, CDR2 ANQGSEA, per germline. Written as DNA, the CDR3 is TGCAGCGTTGAAGAGGAAATAAGGGGCTCCTACAATGAGCAGTTCTTC. It encodes CSVEEEIRGSYNEQFF.

This clonotype was seen a handful of times. This chain uses TRBV15 with TRBJ1-5, with D uncertain. The length of the CDR3 is 16 residues. V was cut by 1 base and J by 6 bases, with 16 bases left in between. Germline V CDR1 and CDR2: LNHNV, YYDKDF (reference sequence). The CDR3 nucleotides are TGTGCCACCAGCAGAGTTCTAGGAGTCAAACGTCAGCCCCAGCATTTT. Its translation is CATSRVLGVKRQPQHF. The full variable domain, completed using reference TRBV15 and TRBJ1-5, is DAMVIQNPRYQVTQFGKPVTLSCSQTLNHNVMYWYQQKSSQAPKLLFHYYDKDFNNEADTPDNFQSRRPNTSFCFLDIRSPGLGDTAMYLCATSRVLGVKRQPQHFGDGTRLSIL.

The rearrangement uses TRBV6-4 and TRBJ2-2, with 9 bases fitting TRBD2. Germline CDR1 and CDR2: MRHNA and SNTAGT. Losses at the gene ends were 10 bases for V and 4 bases for J; bases not matched to a gene: 13. The CDR3 consists of 16 residues. The DNA for the CDR3 is TGTGCCATCTGGCAGGGCGCTAGCGGGGCCACCGGGGAGCTGTTTTTT. Protein sequence: CAIWQGASGATGELFF.

The genes are TRBV5-1 and TRBJ2-4, with D perhaps TRBD1 (6 bases). The CDR3 is 16 amino acids. V gave up 4 bases and J gave up 5 bases, with 19 bases separating them. Germline V gene data show CDR1 as SGHRS and CDR2 as YFSETQ. The CDR3 DNA sequence: TGCGCCAGCAGCCCGGTTTCCTCAGGGGTTCAAAACATTCAGTACTTC. Translation: CASSPVSSGVQNIQYF.

At least ten counts were recorded for this clonotype. The chain carries TRBV3-1 and TRBJ2-2; D is perhaps TRBD2 (6 bases). V shed 3 bases and J shed 5 bases, with 13 bases lying between them. Germline loops: CDR1 LGHDT, CDR2 YNNKEL (reference sequence). The CDR3 covers 15 residues. As DNA, the CDR3 is TGTGCCAGCAGCCAGAGCACGGGGGTGACCGGGGAGCTGTTTTTT. The encoded protein is CASSQSTGVTGELFF.

The chain recombines TRBV15 with TRBJ2-5; weak D call: TRBD2 (6 bases). This CDR3 spans 14 amino acids. Deletions cut 1 base from V and 5 bases from J, with 11 bases between. The germline CDR1 and CDR2 sequences are LNHNV and YYDKDF (reference sequence). The CDR3 nucleotides read TGTGCCACCAGCAGAGGGACTAAAGGGGAGACCCAGTACTTC. Its protein is CATSRGTKGETQYF.

This clonotype was seen at least ten times. The chain links TRBV20-1 to TRBJ1-3; no reliable D call. The CDR3 totals 14 residues. Germline CDR1 reads DFQATT; CDR2 reads SNEGSKA (reference sequence). Trimming pared 4 bases from V and 0 bases from J, leaving 10 bases between. DNA of the CDR3: TGCAGTGCTACCCCCGGCACCTCTGGAAACACCATATATTTT. Encoded protein: CSATPGTSGNTIYF.

The table lists this clonotype with many counts. V is TRBV20-1 and J is TRBJ2-1, with TRBD2 identical over 14 bases. The V gene end was trimmed by 3 bases and the J gene end by 8 bases; junction bases not matched to a gene: 15. The CDR3 has 18 amino acids. The germline CDR1 and CDR2 sequences are DFQATT and SNEGSKA (reference sequence). The CDR3 region has the DNA TGCAGTGCTAGGTCGACTAGCGGGGGGGTCATACAAAAGGATGAGCAGTTCTTC. Translated: CSARSTSGGVIQKDEQFF.

This clonotype occurred many times. This sequence joins TRBV5-6 and TRBJ1-1, with D uncertain. Trimming cost V 3 bases and J 4 bases, with 7 bases left between them. There are 12 residues in the CDR3. CDR1 is SGHDT and CDR2 is YYEEEE in the germline V gene. CDR3 residues: CASSSRGTEAFF. The CDR3 DNA follows: TGTGCCAGCAGCTCCCGTGGCACTGAAGCTTTCTTT.

This clonotype was seen more than once but under ten times. This chain uses TRBV5-1 with TRBJ1-1; TRBD1 agrees at 8 bases. The CDR3 runs to 14 residues. CDR1 is SGHRS and CDR2 is YFSETQ in the germline V gene. After removal of 4 bases from V and 4 bases from J, the junction contained 6 bases not matched to a gene. The CDR3 nucleotides are TGCGCCAGCAGCCCGACAGGGGTGGCCACTGAAGCTTTCTTT. It encodes CASSPTGVATEAFF.

This clonotype was counted at least ten times. The chain combines TRBV7-2 with TRBJ2-2; tentative D call: TRBD2 (5 bases). Germline CDR1 reads SGHTA; CDR2 reads FQGNSA. Trimming left V 0 bases short and J 7 bases short, with 12 bases between. This CDR3 comprises 15 residues. DNA of the CDR3: TGTGCCAGCAGCTTAGCATTACTAGGAGGCGGGGAGCTGTTTTTT. This codes for CASSLALLGGGELFF.

V and J are TRBV21-1 and TRBJ2-7; TRBD1, the D gene given by the table, was not confirmed from the DNA. TRBV21-1 constitutes a pseudogene. The CDR3 covers 16 residues. CDR3 sequence reads: CASSTTADRGLYEQYF. The CDR3, as DNA: TGTGCCAGCAGCACCACCGCGGACAGGGGACTCTACGAGCAGTACTTC.

The chain joins TRBV10-3 to TRBJ2-7; D not certain. CDR1 ENHRY and CDR2 SYGVKD come from the germline V gene. Between the trimmed V and J ends, which lost 6 bases and 1 base, there was a span of 10 bases. The CDR3 covers 13 residues. DNA for the CDR3: TGTGCCATCAGCGCTGGGCAGTCCTACGAGCAGTACGTC. This codes for CAISAGQSYEQYV.

This clonotype was observed at least ten times. V and J are TRBV6-5 and TRBJ2-3; unclear D gene. V was shortened by 0 bases and J by 9 bases, with 7 bases between the two germline ends. Germline V gene lookup returns CDR1 MNHEY and CDR2 SVGAGI. The CDR3 extends over 12 amino acids. The CDR3 protein is CASSYSDGTQYF. Here the CDR3 DNA reads TGTGCCAGCAGTTACTCGGACGGAACGCAGTATTTT.

The chain joins TRBV10-3 to TRBJ2-7; D is possibly TRBD2 (6 bases). This CDR3 has 15 residues. V was cut by 1 base and J by 4 bases, with 14 bases left in between. Looked up from germline, CDR1 is ENHRY and CDR2 is SYGVKD. The CDR3 region is CAISEFQRGWYEQYF. The CDR3, as DNA: TGTGCCATCAGTGAGTTCCAACGGGGGTGGTACGAGCAGTACTTC.

The chain carries TRBV3-1 and TRBJ1-1; the D gene is possibly TRBD1 (5 bases). This CDR3 is built from 14 residues. Germline V gene sequence: CDR1 LGHDT, CDR2 YNNKEL (reference sequence). The ends were cut back, 3 bases at V and 6 bases at J, with 14 bases in the middle. This CDR3 reads CASSQLQGGSEAFF. For the CDR3, the DNA is TGTGCCAGCAGCCAGCTCCAGGGAGGCTCTGAAGCTTTCTTT.

The chain carries TRBV11-2 and TRBJ2-1; 8 bases fit TRBD2. This CDR3 has 17 residues. Germline-derived CDR1 and CDR2 are SGHAT and FQNNGV. The V gene end was trimmed by 0 bases and the J gene end by 6 bases; junction bases not matched to a gene: 10. In DNA form, the CDR3 reads TGTGCCAGCAGCTTAGAAGTAGGGGGGCTAGCGGGCAATGAGCAGTTCTTC. It specifies CASSLEVGGLAGNEQFF.

The chain couples TRBV6-1 to TRBJ2-1; D may be TRBD2 (6 bases). The CDR3 length is 15 residues. Trimming removed 6 bases from V and 8 bases from J, with 20 bases in between. The germline V gene encodes CDR1 MNHNS and CDR2 SASEGT. The CDR3 spells CASRASGLATHEQFF. The CDR3 DNA reads as TGTGCCAGCAGAGCTTCCGGCCTAGCGACACATGAGCAGTTCTTC.

Points on this clonotype: Since a much larger clone is just one base distant, this may be a read error. The chain employs TRBV20-1 and TRBJ2-3, with TRBD2 matching over 11 bases. V was pared by 6 bases and J by 4 bases, with 3 bases of the junction left unmatched. Germline V gene data show CDR1 as DFQATT and CDR2 as SNEGSKA (reference sequence). CDR3 length equals 13 residues. The CDR3 DNA reads TGCAGTGCCGATAGCGGGGGGGCAGATACGCAGTATTTT. It is translated as CSADSGGADTQYF.